This T cell receptor beta chain was recorded in a study of untreated major depressive disorder. CD4+ T cells were isolated from thawed PBMCs by magnetic negative selection. Clones were read by immunoSEQ multiplex PCR, and TCRdb kept only the in-frame ones, dropping some. The sample carries 20,000 to 25,000 clones, roughly nine tenths recorded once. On this clone: What it binds is unknown.

CDR1 SGHRS and CDR2 YFSETQ come from the germline V gene. This CDR3 comprises 16 residues. Germline trimming cut 4 bases from V and 7 bases from J; bases unmatched to any gene: 11. Overall study findings and caveats: All top five TRBV05-01 clones per subject were private clones. Differences in TRBV25-01 and TRBV02-01 usage did not reach significance.

The receptor comes from a middle-aged woman in good health. The chain couples TRBV5-1 to TRBJ2-1; 10 nucleotides align to TRBD2. Sequenced: CD4+ T cells from PBMCs. CDR3 protein: CASSPSGRDLGNEQFF. In nucleotides, the CDR3 is TGCGCCAGCAGCCCGAGCGGGAGGGACTTGGGGAATGAGCAGTTCTTC.